These 7 T cell receptor beta chains share one sample of origin, sequenced in a study of T cells in Graves' hyperthyroidism and ophthalmopathy. Amplification yielded TCR beta CDR3 regions, with RNA transcripts as the source. In the first-round RT-PCR of the TCR CDR3, the HTBI primer set was used. From the multiplex PCR reads, TCRdb called clonotypes with MiXCR, one entry per CDR3 protein. The sample has more than 350,000 distinct CDR3 sequences; about 16% are singletons. Sequencing was performed on blood. The receptors come from a woman younger than 45 with Graves' hyperthyroidism.

The J gene is TRBJ1-2, the V gene TRBV5-4; D gene unclear. Trimming removed 3 bases at V and 3 bases at J, with 18 bases between. Germline assignment: CDR1 SGHNT and CDR2 YYREEE (reference sequence). The CDR3 runs to 16 residues. The CDR3 nucleotides read TGTGCCAGCAGCTCGGGATCGGTTTCCGGGGACTATGGCTACACCTTC. This translates into CASSSGSVSGDYGYTF.

The chain recombines TRBV11-1 with TRBJ2-1; TRBD2 aligns across 11 bases. The V gene end was trimmed by 2 bases and the J gene end by 8 bases; junction bases not matched to a gene: 5. Germline values: CDR1 SGHAT, CDR2 FQDESV (reference sequence). The CDR3 consists of 15 residues. The CDR3 region has the DNA TGTGCCAGCAGCTTATCCCTAGCGGGAGGAGATGAGCAGTTCTTC. Its translation is CASSLSLAGGDEQFF.

The chain links TRBV11-2 to TRBJ2-1; no firm D call. CDR3 length: 16 residues. V lost 5 bases and J 3 bases, leaving 17 bases between the germline ends. Germline-derived CDR1 and CDR2 are SGHAT and FQNNGV. CDR3 protein: CASSRAYGVFYNEQFF. For the CDR3, the DNA is TGTGCCAGCAGCAGGGCCTATGGTGTGTTCTACAATGAGCAGTTCTTC.

This chain connects TRBV10-2 to TRBJ2-3; D is uncertain. The CDR3 contains 11 residues. Germline lookup yields CDR1 WSHSY and CDR2 SAAADI. The V gene lost 0 bases and the J gene lost 8 bases, with 3 bases spanning the gap. The CDR3 sequence: CASSESVTQYF. The DNA of the CDR3 is TGCGCCAGCAGTGAGTCGGTTACGCAGTATTTT.

The CDR3 is CASSSRDAASYEQYF. The DNA of the CDR3 is TGTGCCAGCAGCTCCCGGGACGCCGCCTCCTACGAGCAGTACTTC. The chain joins TRBV7-6 to TRBJ2-7; D is perhaps TRBD1 or TRBD2 (5 bases each). Trimming shortened V by 4 bases and J by 0 bases, and 13 bases separated the two germline ends. CDR1 and CDR2 (germline): SGHVS, FNYEAQ. The CDR3 is 15 amino acids.

The table lists this clonotype with many counts. The gene calls are TRBV2 and TRBJ2-1, with 12 nucleotides matching TRBD2. Per germline, CDR1 SNHLY and CDR2 FYNNEI. V shed 6 bases and J 7 bases; nucleotides not matched to a gene: 10. CDR3 size: 16 residues. The chain's CDR3 is CASSDPTSGRKNEQFF. CDR3 coding DNA: TGTGCCAGCAGCGACCCGACTAGCGGGAGAAAGAATGAGCAGTTCTTC.

This clonotype was counted only a few times. The chain recombines TRBV6-2 or TRBV6-3 with TRBJ2-7; TRBD2 matches at 7 bases. CDR3 size: 15 residues. Germline V CDR1 and CDR2: MNHEY, SVGEGT. Unmatched junction bases numbered 9, after V lost 6 bases and J lost 1 base. DNA for the CDR3: TGTGCCAGCAGCTATGGGGGGGGTCGGTCCTACGAGCAGTACTTC. Translation: CASSYGGGRSYEQYF.